This T cell receptor (beta chain) was profiled in a study of identical twins. V lost 0 bases, J lost 12 bases, and 18 bases lay in between. Germline CDR1 is SGHTA and CDR2 is FQGNSA. CDR3 size: 15 residues. TCRdb re-analysed the 5' RACE reads in MiXCR, keeping a single row per CDR3 protein. This table has about 700,000 distinct CDR3 sequences, under 9% appearing once. Findings and caveats of the study: Beta clonotypes that were abundant in cord blood contained fewer insertions, a pattern absent from memory repertoires.

This clonotype was observed a handful of times. Its antigen remains unidentified. Another study also made use of these data, one on yellow fever vaccine responses in identical twins.

Specimen: PBMCs. The source of this sequence is a woman aged 18-30 years in good health. The chain carries TRBV7-2 and TRBJ2-1; either TRBD1 or TRBD2 may supply D (5 bases each). This CDR3 is CASSLALGDGWGQFF. The CDR3 DNA reads as TGTGCCAGCAGCTTAGCGCTTGGGGACGGATGGGGGCAGTTCTTC.